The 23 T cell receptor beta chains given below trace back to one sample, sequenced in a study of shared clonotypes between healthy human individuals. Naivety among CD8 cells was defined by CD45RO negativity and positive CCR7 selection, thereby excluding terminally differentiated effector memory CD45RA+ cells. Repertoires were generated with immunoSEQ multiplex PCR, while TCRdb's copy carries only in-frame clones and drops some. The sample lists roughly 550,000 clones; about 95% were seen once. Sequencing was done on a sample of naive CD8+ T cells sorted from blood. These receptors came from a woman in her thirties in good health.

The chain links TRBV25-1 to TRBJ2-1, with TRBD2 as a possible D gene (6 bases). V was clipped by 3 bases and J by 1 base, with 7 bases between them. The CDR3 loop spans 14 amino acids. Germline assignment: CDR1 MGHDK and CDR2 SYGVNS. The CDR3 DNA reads TGTGCCAGCAGTGACGCGGGATCCTACAATGAGCAGTTCTTC. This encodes CASSDAGSYNEQFF.

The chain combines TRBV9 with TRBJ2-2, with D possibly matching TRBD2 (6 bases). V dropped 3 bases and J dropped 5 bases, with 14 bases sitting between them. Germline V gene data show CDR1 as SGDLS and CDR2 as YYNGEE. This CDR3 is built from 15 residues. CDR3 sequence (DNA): TGTGCCAGCAGCGATTCGGGAGTTCGGACCGGGGAGCTGTTTTTT. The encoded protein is CASSDSGVRTGELFF.

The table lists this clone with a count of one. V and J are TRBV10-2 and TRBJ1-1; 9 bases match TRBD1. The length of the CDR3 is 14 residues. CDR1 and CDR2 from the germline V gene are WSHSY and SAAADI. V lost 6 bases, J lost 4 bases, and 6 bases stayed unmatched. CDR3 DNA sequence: TGCGCCAGCAGAATAGGGACAGGGACCACTGAAGCTTTCTTT. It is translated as CASRIGTGTTEAFF.

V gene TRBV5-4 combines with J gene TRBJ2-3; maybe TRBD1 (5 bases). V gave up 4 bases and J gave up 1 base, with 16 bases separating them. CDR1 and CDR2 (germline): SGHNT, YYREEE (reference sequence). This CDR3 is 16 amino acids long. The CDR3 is CASSQGYWAGTDTQYF. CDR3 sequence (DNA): TGTGCCAGCAGCCAGGGTTATTGGGCAGGCACAGATACGCAGTATTTT.

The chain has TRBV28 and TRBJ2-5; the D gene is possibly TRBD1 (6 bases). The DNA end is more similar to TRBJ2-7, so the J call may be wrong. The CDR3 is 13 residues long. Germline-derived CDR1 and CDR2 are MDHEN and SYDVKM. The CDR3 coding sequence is TGTGCCAGCAGTTGGACAGCTTCCTACGAGCAGTACTTC. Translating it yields CASSWTASYEQYF.

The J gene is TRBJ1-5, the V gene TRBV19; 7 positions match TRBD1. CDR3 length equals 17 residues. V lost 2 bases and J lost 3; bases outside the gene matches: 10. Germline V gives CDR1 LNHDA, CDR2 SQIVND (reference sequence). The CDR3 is CASSIYPPGQLNQPQHF. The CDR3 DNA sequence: TGTGCCAGTAGTATATATCCCCCGGGACAGCTCAATCAGCCCCAGCATTTT.

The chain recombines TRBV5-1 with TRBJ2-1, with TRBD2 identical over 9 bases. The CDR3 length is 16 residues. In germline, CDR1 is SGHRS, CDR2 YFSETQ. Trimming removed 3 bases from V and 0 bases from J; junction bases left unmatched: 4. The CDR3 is CASSWSGRTSYNEQFF. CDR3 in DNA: TGCGCCAGCAGCTGGAGCGGGAGGACCTCCTACAATGAGCAGTTCTTC.

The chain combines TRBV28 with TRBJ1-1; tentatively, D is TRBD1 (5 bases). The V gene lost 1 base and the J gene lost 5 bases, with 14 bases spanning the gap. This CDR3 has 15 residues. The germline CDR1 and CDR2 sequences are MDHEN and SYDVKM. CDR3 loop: CASSLLTIGGTEAFF. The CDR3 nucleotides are TGTGCCAGCAGTTTATTGACTATTGGGGGAACTGAAGCTTTCTTT.

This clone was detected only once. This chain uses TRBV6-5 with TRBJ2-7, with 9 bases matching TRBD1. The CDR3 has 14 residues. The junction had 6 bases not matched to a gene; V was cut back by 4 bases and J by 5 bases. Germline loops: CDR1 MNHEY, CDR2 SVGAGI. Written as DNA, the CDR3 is TGTGCCAGCAGTTTCGGGACAGGGCCCCACGAGCAGTACTTC. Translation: CASSFGTGPHEQYF.

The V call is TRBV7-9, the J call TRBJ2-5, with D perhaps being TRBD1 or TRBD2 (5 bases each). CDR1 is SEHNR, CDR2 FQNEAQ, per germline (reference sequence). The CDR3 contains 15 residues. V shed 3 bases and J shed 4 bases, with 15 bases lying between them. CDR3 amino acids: CASSLGVQDSETQYF. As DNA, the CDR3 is TGTGCCAGCAGCTTGGGTGTACAGGACTCAGAGACCCAGTACTTC.

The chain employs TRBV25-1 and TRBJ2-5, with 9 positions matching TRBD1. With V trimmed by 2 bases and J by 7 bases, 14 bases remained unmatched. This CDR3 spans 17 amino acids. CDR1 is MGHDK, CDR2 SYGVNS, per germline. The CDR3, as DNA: TGTGCCAGCAGTGAAGGCGTCGGGACAGGGCGTGAGGGGACCCAGTACTTC. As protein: CASSEGVGTGREGTQYF.

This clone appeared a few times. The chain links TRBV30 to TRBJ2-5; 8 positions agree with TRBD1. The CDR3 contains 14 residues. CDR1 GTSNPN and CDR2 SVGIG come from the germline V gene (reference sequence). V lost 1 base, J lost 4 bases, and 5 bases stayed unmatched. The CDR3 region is CAWSGQGSRETQYF. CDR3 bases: TGTGCCTGGAGTGGACAGGGGAGTCGAGAGACCCAGTACTTC.

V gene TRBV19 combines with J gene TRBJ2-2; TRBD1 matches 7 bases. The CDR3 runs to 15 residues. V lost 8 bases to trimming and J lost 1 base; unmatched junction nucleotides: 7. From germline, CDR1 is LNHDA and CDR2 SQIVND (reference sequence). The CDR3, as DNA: TGTGCCAGTGAACAGGGGTTGGGGAACACCGGGGAGCTGTTTTTT. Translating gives CASEQGLGNTGELFF.

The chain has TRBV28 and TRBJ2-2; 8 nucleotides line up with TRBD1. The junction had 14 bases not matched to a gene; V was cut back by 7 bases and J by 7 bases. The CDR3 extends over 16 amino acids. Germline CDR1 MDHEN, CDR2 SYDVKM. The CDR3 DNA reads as TGTGCCAGCAAACTAGTAGAGCAGGGGGCGAACGGGGAGCTGTTTTTT. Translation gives CASKLVEQGANGELFF. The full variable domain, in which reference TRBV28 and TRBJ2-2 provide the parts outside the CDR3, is DVKVTQSSRYLVKRTGEKVFLECVQDMDHENMFWYRQDPGLGLRLIYFSYDVKMKEKGDIPEGYSVSREKKERFSLILESASTNQTSMYLCASKLVEQGANGELFFGEGSRLTVL.

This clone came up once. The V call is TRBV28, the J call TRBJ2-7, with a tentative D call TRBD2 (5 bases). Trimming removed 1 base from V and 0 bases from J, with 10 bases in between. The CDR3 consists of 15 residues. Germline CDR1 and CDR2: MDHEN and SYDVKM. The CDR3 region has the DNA TGTGCCAGCAGTTTATCACTAGAGAGCTCCTACGAGCAGTACTTC. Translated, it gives CASSLSLESSYEQYF. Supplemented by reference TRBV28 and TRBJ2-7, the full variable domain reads DVKVTQSSRYLVKRTGEKVFLECVQDMDHENMFWYRQDPGLGLRLIYFSYDVKMKEKGDIPEGYSVSREKKERFSLILESASTNQTSMYLCASSLSLESSYEQYFGPGTRLTVT.

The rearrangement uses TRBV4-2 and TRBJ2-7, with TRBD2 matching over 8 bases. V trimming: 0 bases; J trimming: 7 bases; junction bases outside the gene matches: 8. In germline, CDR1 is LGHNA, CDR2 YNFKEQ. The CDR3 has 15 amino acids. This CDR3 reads CASSQEEAGVVEQYF. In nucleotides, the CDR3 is TGTGCCAGCAGCCAAGAGGAAGCGGGAGTTGTTGAGCAGTACTTC.

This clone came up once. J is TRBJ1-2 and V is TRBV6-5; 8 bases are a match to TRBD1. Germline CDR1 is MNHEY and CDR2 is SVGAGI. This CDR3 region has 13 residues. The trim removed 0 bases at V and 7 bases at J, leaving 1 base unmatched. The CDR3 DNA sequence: TGTGCCAGCAGTTACTCGGACAGGGTTGGCTACACCTTC. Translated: CASSYSDRVGYTF.

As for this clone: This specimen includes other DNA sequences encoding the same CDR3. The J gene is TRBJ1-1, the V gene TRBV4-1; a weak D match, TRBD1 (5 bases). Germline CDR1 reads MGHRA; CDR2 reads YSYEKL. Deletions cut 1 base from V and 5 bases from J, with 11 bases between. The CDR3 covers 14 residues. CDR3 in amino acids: CASSQVAGNTEAFF. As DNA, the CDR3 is TGCGCCAGCAGCCAAGTTGCAGGGAATACTGAAGCTTTCTTT.

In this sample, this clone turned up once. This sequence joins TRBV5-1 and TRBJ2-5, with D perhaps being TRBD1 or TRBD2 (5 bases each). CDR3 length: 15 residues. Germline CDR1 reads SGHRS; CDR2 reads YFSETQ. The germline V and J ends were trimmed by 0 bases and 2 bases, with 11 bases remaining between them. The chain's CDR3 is CASSLAGAAQETQYF. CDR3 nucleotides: TGCGCCAGCAGCTTGGCCGGGGCAGCTCAAGAGACCCAGTACTTC.

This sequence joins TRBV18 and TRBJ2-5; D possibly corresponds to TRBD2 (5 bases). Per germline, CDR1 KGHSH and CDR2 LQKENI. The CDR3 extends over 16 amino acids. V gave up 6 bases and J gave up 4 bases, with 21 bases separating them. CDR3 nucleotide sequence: TGTGCCAGCTCCCCAGGTGTGACTAAAGTTGGAGAGACCCAGTACTTC. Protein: CASSPGVTKVGETQYF.

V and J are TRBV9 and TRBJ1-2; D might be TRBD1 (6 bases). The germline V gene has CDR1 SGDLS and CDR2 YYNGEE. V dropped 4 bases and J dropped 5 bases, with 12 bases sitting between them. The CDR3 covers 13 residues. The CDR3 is CASSQTGKYGYTF. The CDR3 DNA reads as TGTGCCAGCAGCCAAACAGGGAAATATGGCTACACCTTC. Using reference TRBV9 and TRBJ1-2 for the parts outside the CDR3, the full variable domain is DSGVTQTPKHLITATGQRVTLRCSPRSGDLSVYWYQQSLDQGLQFLIQYYNGEERAKGNILERFSAQQFPDLHSELNLSSLELGDSALYFCASSQTGKYGYTFGSGTRLTVV.

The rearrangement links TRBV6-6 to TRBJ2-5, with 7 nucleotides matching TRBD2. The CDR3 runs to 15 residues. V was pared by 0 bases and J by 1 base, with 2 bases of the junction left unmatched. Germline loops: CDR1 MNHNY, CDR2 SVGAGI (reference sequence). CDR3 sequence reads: CASSYSGGIQETQYF. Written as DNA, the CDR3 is TGTGCCAGCAGTTACTCGGGGGGGATCCAAGAGACCCAGTACTTC.

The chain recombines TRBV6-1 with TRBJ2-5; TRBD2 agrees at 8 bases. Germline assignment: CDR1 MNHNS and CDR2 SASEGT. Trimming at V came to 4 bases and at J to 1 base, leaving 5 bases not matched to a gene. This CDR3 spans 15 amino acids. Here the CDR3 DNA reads TGTGCCAGCAGTGTTAGTAGCGGGATCCAAGAGACCCAGTACTTC. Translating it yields CASSVSSGIQETQYF.